The 6 T cell receptor beta chains below come from one sample, sequenced in a study of beta chain features in type 1 diabetes. The investigators reverse transcribed all of the isolated RNA, so they sequenced expressed TCRB transcripts. TCRdb keeps only in-frame clones here, not all; method: immunoSEQ multiplex PCR. This sample carries roughly 140,000 clones, approximately 10% of them seen once, and the ten largest clones take around 2%. The sequenced sample consisted of central memory CD4+ T cells from blood. These receptors were obtained from a man between 18 and 29 years old in good health.

Here the CDR3 DNA reads TGTGCCAGCAGCTTAGAGGCAGGGGTTGGCTATGGCTACACCTTC. The encoded protein is CASSLEAGVGYGYTF. The chain has TRBV7-9 and TRBJ1-2, with a tentative D call TRBD1 (6 bases). V was pared by 1 base and J by 4 bases, with 13 bases between. This CDR3 region has 15 residues. The V gene's germline CDR1 is SEHNR and CDR2 FQNEAQ (reference sequence).

This clone was recorded at least ten times. The rearrangement uses TRBV14 and TRBJ2-5; 11 bases fit TRBD2. The length of the CDR3 is 16 residues. V shed 4 bases and J 5 bases; nucleotides not matched to a gene: 9. Germline assignment: CDR1 SGHDN and CDR2 FVKESK. The CDR3 spells CASSRTSGQSWETQYF. CDR3 DNA sequence: TGTGCCAGCAGCCGGACTAGCGGGCAATCTTGGGAGACCCAGTACTTC. The whole variable domain, filled in from reference TRBV14 and TRBJ2-5, reads EAGVTQFPSHSVIEKGQTVTLRCDPISGHDNLYWYRRVMGKEIKFLLHFVKESKQDESGMPNNRFLAERTGGTYSTLKVQPAELEDSGVYFCASSRTSGQSWETQYFGPGTRLLVL.

The J gene is TRBJ2-5, the V gene TRBV7-3; a weak D match, TRBD1 (5 bases). In germline, CDR1 is SGHTA, CDR2 FQGTGA. The CDR3 is made up of 14 amino acids. V was shortened by 0 bases and J by 5 bases, with 10 bases between the two germline ends. CDR3 DNA: TGTGCCAGCAGCTTAACAAGGCCAGGGGAGACCCAGTACTTC. It specifies CASSLTRPGETQYF. Using reference TRBV7-3 and TRBJ2-5 for the parts outside the CDR3, the full variable domain is GAGVSQTPSNKVTEKGKYVELRCDPISGHTALYWYRQSLGQGPEFLIYFQGTGAADDSGLPNDRFFAVRPEGSVSTLKIQRTERGDSAVYLCASSLTRPGETQYFGPGTRLLVL.

The chain carries TRBV18 and TRBJ2-7; TRBD1 matches 8 bases. This CDR3 region has 13 residues. CDR1 and CDR2 (germline): KGHSH, LQKENI. V trimming: 3 bases; J trimming: 7 bases; junction bases outside the gene matches: 5. CDR3 bases: TGTGCCAGCTCACCCTCCCGGGACAGGGAGCAGTACTTC. Translating it yields CASSPSRDREQYF.

In this sample, this clone turned up a few times. This chain uses TRBV30 with TRBJ1-3, with 8 nucleotides matching TRBD1. Germline V gene sequence: CDR1 GTSNPN, CDR2 SVGIG (reference sequence). There are 14 residues in the CDR3. V was pared by 4 bases and J by 3 bases, with 5 bases of the junction left unmatched. CDR3 in amino acids: CAWNIDRGGNTIYF. CDR3 bases: TGTGCCTGGAATATAGACAGGGGTGGAAACACCATATATTTT. Variable domain in full (rest from reference TRBV30 and TRBJ1-3): SQTIHQWPATLVQPVGSPLSLECTVEGTSNPNLYWYRQAAGRGLQLLFYSVGIGQISSEVPQNLSASRPQDRQFILSSKKLLLSDSGFYLCAWNIDRGGNTIYFGEGSWLTVV.

The chain carries TRBV7-9 and TRBJ2-5, with 10 bases aligning to TRBD1. The CDR3 spans 15 residues. Germline trimming cut 2 bases from V and 5 bases from J; bases unmatched to any gene: 5. Germline V lookup: CDR1 SEHNR, CDR2 FQNEAQ (reference sequence). The CDR3 loop is CASSLYDRGQETQYF. The CDR3 nucleotides are TGTGCCAGCAGCTTATACGACAGGGGGCAGGAGACCCAGTACTTC.